These 32 T cell receptor beta chains came from one sample sequenced in a study of neurological immune-mediated disorders. TCRdb reprocessed the 5' RACE reads with MiXCR, giving one entry per CDR3 protein. The repertoire holds roughly 60,000 distinct CDR3 sequences, about an eighth seen once, with less than 2% in the top ten. The sequenced sample was PBMCs. The receptors here all came from a man in his 60s in good health.

Only a few counts were recorded for this clonotype. V is TRBV6-2 or TRBV6-3 and J is TRBJ2-2; unclear D gene. Trimming removed 6 bases from V and 4 bases from J, with 9 bases in between. Germline V gives CDR1 MNHEY, CDR2 SVGEGT. The CDR3 has 13 residues. The CDR3: CASRRLGTGELFF. The CDR3 coding sequence is TGTGCCAGCAGACGTTTGGGCACCGGGGAGCTGTTTTTT.

A note on this clonotype: A much larger clonotype is one base distant, so this may be a read error. J is TRBJ1-5 and V is TRBV24-1; 8 nucleotides match TRBD2. The end of the DNA is better explained by TRBJ2-3, so the J call may be wrong. Germline lookup yields CDR1 KGHDR and CDR2 SFDVKD. This CDR3 has 14 residues. CDR3 in DNA: TGTGCCACCAGTGATCGGGGGGGCGGGCAGCCCCAGTATTTT. Encoded protein: CATSDRGGGQPQYF.

This clonotype appeared many times. The rearrangement links TRBV14 to TRBJ1-6; D is perhaps TRBD1 (6 bases). This CDR3 region has 18 residues. Between the trimmed V and J ends, which lost 0 bases and 10 bases, there was a span of 22 bases. CDR1 and CDR2 (germline): SGHDN, FVKESK. The CDR3 spells CASSQEVTSVQGRSPLHF. The CDR3, as DNA: TGTGCCAGCAGCCAAGAAGTAACTTCAGTACAGGGAAGGTCACCCCTCCACTTT.

This clonotype was found many times. The chain is built from TRBV5-1 and TRBJ1-5; no firm D call. The CDR3 loop spans 12 amino acids. V gave up 0 bases and J gave up 7 bases, with 5 bases separating them. CDR1 SGHRS and CDR2 YFSETQ come from the germline V gene. The CDR3 loop is CASSLDGQPQHF. The CDR3 DNA reads TGCGCCAGCAGCTTGGATGGGCAGCCCCAGCATTTT.

This clonotype was detected ten times or more. The chain has TRBV4-2 and TRBJ1-1; 8 bases fit TRBD1. Per the germline V gene, CDR1 is LGHNA and CDR2 is YNFKEQ. J was trimmed by 1 base and V by 5 bases; bases with no gene match: 6. This CDR3 is 15 amino acids long. The CDR3 nucleotides read TGTGCCAGCAGCGGAGGGGACAGGCAGAACACTGAAGCTTTCTTT. Protein: CASSGGDRQNTEAFF.

This clonotype was observed many times. The CDR3 reads CASSHTGAGYEQYF. The CDR3 nucleotides read TGCGCCAGCAGCCATACAGGGGCAGGCTACGAGCAGTACTTC. This chain joins TRBV4-3 and TRBJ2-7, with 7 bases that match TRBD1. Trimming removed 3 bases from V and 3 bases from J; junction bases left unmatched: 5. Germline-derived CDR1 and CDR2 are LGHNA and YSLEER. The length of the CDR3 is 14 residues.

The chain combines TRBV18 with TRBJ1-5; the D is unclear. Germline V gene data show CDR1 as KGHSH and CDR2 as LQKENI. This CDR3 is built from 13 residues. V lost 3 bases and J lost 4, with 7 bases in between. CDR3: CASSPPQNQPQHF. Written as DNA, the CDR3 is TGTGCCAGCTCACCGCCCCAAAATCAGCCCCAGCATTTT.

The chain joins TRBV2 to TRBJ2-1, with D perhaps TRBD2 (5 bases). V lost 10 bases and J 5 bases, leaving 15 bases between the germline ends. CDR3 length equals 13 residues. Germline V gene sequence: CDR1 SNHLY, CDR2 FYNNEI. CDR3: CATSIGLNNEQFF. The DNA for the CDR3 is TGTGCCACCTCTATTGGACTGAACAATGAGCAGTTCTTC.

There are many counts of this clonotype. V is TRBV12-3 or TRBV12-4 and J is TRBJ2-5; no clear D gene. The length of the CDR3 is 11 residues. V lost 6 bases and J lost 7, with 9 bases in between. CDR3 DNA: TGTGCCAGCAGCCGACAATGGACCCAGTACTTC. Translating gives CASSRQWTQYF.

This clonotype was found many times. The gene calls are TRBV11-2 and TRBJ2-2; tentative D call: TRBD2 (7 bases). Germline values: CDR1 SGHAT, CDR2 FQNNGV. This CDR3 comprises 15 residues. V lost 4 bases and J lost 2, with 11 bases in between. For the CDR3, the DNA is TGTGCCAGCAGCTCGGGGGGCCCAAACACCGGGGAGCTGTTTTTT. Translating it yields CASSSGGPNTGELFF.

This clonotype has a count of ten or more. V is TRBV7-8 and J is TRBJ1-4; 8 bases are shared with TRBD1. The CDR3 is 14 amino acids. Germline assignment: CDR1 SGHVS and CDR2 FQNEAQ. V dropped 1 base and J dropped 10; count of bases not matched to a gene: 5. The CDR3 loop is CASSLDGQGGKLFF. The CDR3 DNA reads as TGTGCCAGCAGCTTAGACGGACAGGGTGGAAAACTGTTTTTT.

This clonotype was seen only a few times. The V and J genes are TRBV3-1 and TRBJ2-7; a possible D gene is TRBD1 (6 bases). The CDR3 loop spans 13 amino acids. Trimming removed 5 bases at V and 6 bases at J, with 14 bases between. CDR1 and CDR2 from the germline V gene are LGHDT and YNNKEL (reference sequence). This CDR3 reads CASSADRYGEQYF. As DNA, the CDR3 is TGTGCCAGCAGCGCAGACAGGTACGGCGAGCAGTACTTC.

This clonotype was observed at least ten times. This chain links TRBV6-5 with TRBJ1-1; D is undetermined. The CDR3 spans 14 residues. CDR1 MNHEY and CDR2 SVGAGI come from the germline V gene. V shed 8 bases and J shed 4 bases, with 17 bases lying between them. The CDR3 region is CASGRGEEVTEAFF. In nucleotides, the CDR3 is TGTGCCAGCGGGCGCGGGGAGGAGGTCACTGAAGCTTTCTTT.

This clonotype was recorded many times. The chain has TRBV3-1 and TRBJ1-1; 8 bases align to TRBD1. The CDR3 is made up of 14 amino acids. In germline, CDR1 is LGHDT, CDR2 YNNKEL (reference sequence). V shed 6 bases and J 4 bases; nucleotides not matched to a gene: 7. The CDR3 nucleotides read TGTGCCAGCAGTTTCCAGGGGGCGGTCACTGAAGCTTTCTTT. Translating gives CASSFQGAVTEAFF.

V is TRBV19 and J is TRBJ2-1; unclear D gene. CDR1 LNHDA and CDR2 SQIVND come from the germline V gene (reference sequence). V was cut by 1 base and J by 10 bases, with 8 bases left in between. This CDR3 is built from 12 residues. The chain's CDR3 is CASSIGAIEQFF. The DNA for the CDR3 is TGTGCCAGTAGTATAGGGGCTATCGAGCAGTTCTTC.

This clonotype was counted at least ten times. The gene calls are TRBV20-1 and TRBJ1-2; D is undetermined. This CDR3 is built from 11 residues. Germline loops: CDR1 DFQATT, CDR2 SNEGSKA (reference sequence). V lost 6 bases and J lost 8, with 13 bases in between. The CDR3 reads CSARPGAGYTF. As DNA, the CDR3 is TGCAGTGCCAGGCCCGGAGCCGGCTACACCTTC.

At least ten counts were recorded for this clonotype. The rearrangement uses TRBV4-1 and TRBJ1-2, with D tentatively TRBD1 (6 bases). Per germline, CDR1 MGHRA and CDR2 YSYEKL. There are 15 residues in the CDR3. Trimming left V 3 bases short and J 4 bases short, with 15 bases between. The CDR3 sequence: CASSHEGTGIYGYTF. The CDR3 DNA reads as TGCGCCAGCAGCCACGAGGGTACAGGGATCTATGGCTACACCTTC.

The rearrangement uses TRBV28 and TRBJ1-5; 8 bases line up with TRBD1. Germline CDR1 reads MDHEN; CDR2 reads SYDVKM. V lost 6 bases to trimming and J lost 5 bases; unmatched junction nucleotides: 6. The CDR3 has 14 residues. The CDR3 reads CASSGQGLYQPQHF. CDR3 nucleotide sequence: TGTGCCAGCAGCGGACAGGGACTGTATCAGCCCCAGCATTTT.

This clonotype was detected many times. The chain recombines TRBV5-5 with TRBJ2-3; D is ambiguous. V gave up 0 bases and J gave up 2 bases, with 13 bases separating them. CDR1 is SGHKS and CDR2 is YYEKEE in the germline V gene (reference sequence). The CDR3 length is 16 residues. CDR3 sequence (DNA): TGTGCCAGCAGCTTGGAAAGTAGTAAATCCACAGATACGCAGTATTTT. It specifies CASSLESSKSTDTQYF.

This clonotype was observed many times. This sequence joins TRBV7-8 and TRBJ2-7; D not resolved. The CDR3 is 11 residues long. The germline V and J ends were trimmed by 3 bases and 4 bases, with 4 bases remaining between them. Germline loops: CDR1 SGHVS, CDR2 FQNEAQ. This CDR3 reads CASSFLYEQYF. The CDR3, as DNA: TGTGCCAGCAGCTTTTTGTACGAGCAGTACTTC.

At least ten counts were recorded for this clonotype. CDR3: CASTLSSTNGYTF. CDR3 in DNA: TGTGCCAGCACCCTTAGTTCGACCAATGGCTACACCTTC. The chain has TRBV7-9 and TRBJ1-2; D is ambiguous. The V gene lost 7 bases and the J gene lost 6 bases, with 15 bases spanning the gap. The CDR3 is 13 amino acids. Germline V gene lookup returns CDR1 SEHNR and CDR2 FQNEAQ (reference sequence).

This clonotype was seen ten or more times. The chain couples TRBV6-1 to TRBJ2-7, with 8 bases that match TRBD2. Germline lookup yields CDR1 MNHNS and CDR2 SASEGT. The length of the CDR3 is 13 residues. V shed 4 bases, J shed 6 bases, and the junction held 5 bases outside the gene matches. The CDR3 sequence is CASSVYGGGEQYF. The CDR3 region has the DNA TGTGCCAGCAGTGTCTACGGGGGGGGCGAGCAGTACTTC.

This clonotype was seen repeatedly, ten times or more. The chain joins TRBV4-1 to TRBJ2-1, with 8 bases that match TRBD2. V gave up 0 bases and J gave up 9 bases; unmatched junction bases: 1. Germline V gene lookup returns CDR1 MGHRA and CDR2 YSYEKL. The CDR3 runs to 13 residues. The CDR3 sequence is CASSQDRGGEQFF. CDR3 nucleotides: TGCGCCAGCAGCCAAGATCGGGGGGGTGAGCAGTTCTTC.

Ten or more counts support this clonotype. The chain uses TRBV12-5 and TRBJ1-5; D remains unclear. Germline V CDR1 and CDR2: LGHNT, FRNRAP. The V gene lost 3 bases and the J gene lost 4 bases, with 13 bases spanning the gap. The CDR3 has 15 residues. CDR3 sequence: CASGLRPGVNQPQHF. For the CDR3, the DNA is TGTGCTAGTGGTTTACGTCCTGGGGTTAATCAGCCCCAGCATTTT.

This clonotype was seen repeatedly, ten times or more. The chain has TRBV14 and TRBJ1-3; D unclear. This CDR3 contains 14 residues. Trimming took 1 base from V and 2 from J, leaving 6 bases between them. Looked up from germline, CDR1 is SGHDN and CDR2 is FVKESK. This chain's CDR3 is CASSQGNPGNTIYF. The CDR3 DNA reads TGTGCCAGCAGCCAAGGGAACCCTGGAAACACCATATATTTT.

This clonotype was seen a handful of times. The rearrangement joins TRBV6-5 to TRBJ1-2; D may be TRBD1 (5 bases). Germline loops: CDR1 MNHEY, CDR2 SVGAGI. This CDR3 is 12 amino acids long. V lost 10 bases and J 12 bases, leaving 21 bases between the germline ends. The CDR3: CANTDRGKGDTF. As DNA, the CDR3 is TGTGCCAACACCGATAGGGGTAAAGGCGACACCTTC.

This clonotype was counted ten times or more. The gene calls are TRBV20-1 and TRBJ2-1, with TRBD2 identical over 13 bases. With V trimmed by 5 bases and J by 9 bases, 13 bases remained unmatched. CDR1 and CDR2 from the germline V gene are DFQATT and SNEGSKA (reference sequence). The length of the CDR3 is 16 residues. DNA for the CDR3: TGCAGTGCTCCCCACCCACTAGCGGGGGGGAGGGGTGAGCAGTTCTTC. It codes for CSAPHPLAGGRGEQFF.

Many counts were recorded for this clonotype. This chain connects TRBV29-1 to TRBJ2-3; the match to TRBD1 covers 7 bases. CDR3 length: 13 amino acids. Germline V gives CDR1 SQVTM, CDR2 ANQGSEA. V lost 4 bases and J lost 2; bases outside the gene matches: 3. For the CDR3, the DNA is TGCAGCGTTGGGGACAGAGTCACAGATACGCAGTATTTT. Its translation is CSVGDRVTDTQYF.

Comments on this clonotype: At one of its ends the junction is not consistent with the germline gene, which may arise from a read error. This chain uses TRBV20-1 with TRBJ1-2, with 7 positions matching TRBD1. CDR1 is DFQATT, CDR2 SNEGSKA, per germline (reference sequence). The CDR3 length is 15 residues. CDR3 amino acids: CTARTFGQDPQGYTF. In nucleotides, the CDR3 is TGCACTGCTAGGACGTTTGGACAGGACCCTCAAGGCTACACCTTC.

V and J are TRBV6-2 or TRBV6-3 and TRBJ2-1, with TRBD1 matching 11 bases. The length of the CDR3 is 16 residues. Germline trimming cut 10 bases from V and 4 bases from J; bases unmatched to any gene: 12. The V gene's germline CDR1 is MNHEY and CDR2 SVGEGT. This CDR3 is CANRLSGQGAYNEQFF. The CDR3 nucleotides are TGTGCCAACAGATTATCTGGACAGGGGGCGTACAATGAGCAGTTCTTC.

This clonotype occurred many times. The DNA for the CDR3 is TGTGCCAGCAGTACCTCCAGGGGGCTTCAGCCCCAGCATTTT. This gives the protein CASSTSRGLQPQHF. The rearrangement uses TRBV28 and TRBJ1-5; 8 bases are a match to TRBD1. This CDR3 is built from 14 residues. Germline V gives CDR1 MDHEN, CDR2 SYDVKM. With 5 bases clipped from V and 6 bases from J, the junction kept 6 bases outside the gene matches.

Ten or more counts support this clonotype. The rearrangement uses TRBV5-4 and TRBJ2-1; maybe TRBD2 (6 bases). Trimming took 0 bases from V and 7 from J, leaving 11 bases between them. The CDR3 is made up of 14 amino acids. Germline V gene lookup returns CDR1 SGHNT and CDR2 YYREEE (reference sequence). CDR3 amino acids: CASSLELALNEQFF. Here the CDR3 DNA reads TGTGCCAGCAGCTTGGAACTAGCTTTAAATGAGCAGTTCTTC.